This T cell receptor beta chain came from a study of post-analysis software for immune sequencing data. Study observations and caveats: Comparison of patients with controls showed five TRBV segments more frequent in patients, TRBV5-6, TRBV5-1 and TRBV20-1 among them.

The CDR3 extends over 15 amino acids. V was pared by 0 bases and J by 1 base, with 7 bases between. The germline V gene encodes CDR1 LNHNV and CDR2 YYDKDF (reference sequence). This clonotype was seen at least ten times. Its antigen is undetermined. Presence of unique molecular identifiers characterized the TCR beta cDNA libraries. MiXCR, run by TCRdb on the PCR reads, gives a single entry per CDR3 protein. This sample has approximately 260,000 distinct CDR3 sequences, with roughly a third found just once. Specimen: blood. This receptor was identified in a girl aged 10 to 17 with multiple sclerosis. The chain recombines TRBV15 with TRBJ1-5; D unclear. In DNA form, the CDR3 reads TGTGCCACCAGCAGAGATTTGGGGAGCAATCAGCCCCAGCATTTT. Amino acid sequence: CATSRDLGSNQPQHF.